The TCR beta chain described here comes from a study of shared T cell receptors in the human thymus. The ends lost 7 bases at V and 3 bases at J; junction bases unmatched: 10. There are 15 residues in the CDR3. Germline CDR1 reads MDHEN; CDR2 reads SYDVKM. The protocol was immunoSEQ multiplex PCR, while the TCRdb copy is restricted to in-frame clones and leaves out a portion. The table shows over 350,000 clones, with 95% occurring only once. The source material was thymocytes. The TCR originated in a human donor. The chain has TRBV28 and TRBJ2-3; 7 bases match TRBD1. CDR3 residues: CASTLEYRGTDTQYF. The CDR3 nucleotides read TGTGCCAGCACCTTGGAGTACAGGGGAACAGATACGCAGTATTTT.